Following are 6 T cell receptor beta chains from one sample sequenced in a study of blood T cell repertoires in COVID-19. Using immunoSEQ multiplex PCR, the repertoire was profiled, and TCRdb retains in-frame clones only, with some absent. Of more than 150,000 clones in the sample, over 70% were seen once. Input material: PBMCs or T cells enriched from blood (not recorded which). These receptors originate from a woman aged 60-75 years who had recovered from COVID-19.

The chain has TRBV30 and TRBJ2-2; weak D call: TRBD1 (6 bases). Germline CDR1 GTSNPN, CDR2 SVGIG (reference sequence). V lost 4 bases, J lost 4 bases, and 16 bases lay in between. CDR3 size: 15 residues. The CDR3 nucleotides are TGTGCCTGGAACAGGGTACCTTCGGGCACCGGGGAGCTGTTTTTT. Translation gives CAWNRVPSGTGELFF.

The V gene is TRBV27, the J gene TRBJ1-5; D is ambiguous. V was clipped by 0 bases and J by 9 bases, with 6 bases between them. Germline V gene sequence: CDR1 MNHEY, CDR2 SMNVEV (reference sequence). The CDR3 covers 12 residues. As DNA, the CDR3 is TGTGCCAGCAGTTTATCCGGTGGGCCCCAGCATTTT. Translation gives CASSLSGGPQHF.

The chain links TRBV19 to TRBJ1-6, with 9 bases fitting TRBD1. Germline CDR1 LNHDA, CDR2 SQIVND (reference sequence). J was trimmed by 5 bases and V by 3 bases; bases with no gene match: 2. The CDR3 totals 15 residues. DNA for the CDR3: TGTGCCAGTAGTATCTGGACAGGGGATAATTCACCCCTCCACTTT. Translated, it gives CASSIWTGDNSPLHF.

The table lists this clone with a few counts. The rearrangement joins TRBV18 to TRBJ1-1; perhaps TRBD1 as D (5 bases). The V gene lost 3 bases and the J gene lost 3 bases, with 11 bases spanning the gap. Germline lookup yields CDR1 KGHSH and CDR2 LQKENI. The CDR3 runs 14 residues. For the CDR3, the DNA is TGTGCCAGCTCACCGGAAGGGGCGTACACTGAAGCTTTCTTT. Amino acids: CASSPEGAYTEAFF.

The chain has TRBV6-5 and TRBJ2-7; D may be TRBD1 (6 bases). The CDR3 runs to 14 residues. Germline assignment: CDR1 MNHEY and CDR2 SVGAGI. Trimming cost V 7 bases and J 2 bases, with 15 bases left between them. The CDR3 protein is CASIHRALTYEQYF. CDR3 DNA: TGTGCCAGCATCCACAGGGCCCTCACCTACGAGCAGTACTTC.

The table lists this clone with a few counts. The CDR3 DNA sequence: TGTGCCAGCTCAAAAGCGACGGCGGATACGCAGTATTTT. Translating it yields CASSKATADTQYF. The chain recombines TRBV18 with TRBJ2-3, with D unclear. Germline lookup yields CDR1 KGHSH and CDR2 LQKENI. The CDR3 consists of 13 residues. Between the trimmed V and J ends, which lost 5 bases and 6 bases, there was a span of 12 bases. The full variable domain, its missing parts supplied by reference TRBV18 and TRBJ2-3, is NAGVMQNPRHLVRRRGQEARLRCSPMKGHSHVYWYRQLPEEGLKFMVYLQKENIIDESGMPKERFSAEFPKEGPSILRIQQVVRGDSAAYFCASSKATADTQYFGPGTRLTVL.